These T cell receptor beta chains were read from a single sample in a study of beta chain features in type 1 diabetes. TCRdb's copy holds only in-frame clones and misses some; the assay was immunoSEQ multiplex PCR. Seen here are 600,000 or so clones, around an eighth observed once, and the top ten hold around 0.12%. The sequenced material came from naive CD4+ T cells from blood. These receptors originate from a young man with type 1 diabetes. The CDR3 runs from the conserved cysteine through the conserved F or W. The order of the fields is J gene, D gene, V gene, clone size, CDR3 DNA, CDR3 protein. A D gene is named only where the DNA matches it firmly. Clone size is shown for a subset of rows, as once, few, many or a class of expanded clone.

J: TRBJ2-3; D: TRBD2; V: TRBV7-2; size: -; DNA: TGTGCCAGCAGCTTAGCGTTGCGGGGGGCGTTCACAGATACGCAGTATTTT; CDR3: CASSLALRGAFTDTQYF
J: TRBJ1-5; D: -; V: TRBV4-2; size: -; DNA: TGTGCCAGCAGCCAAGAAGGGCCGGCCATGAGCAATCAGCCCCAGCATTTT; CDR3: CASSQEGPAMSNQPQHF
J: TRBJ1-5; D: -; V: TRBV28; size: few; DNA: TGTGCCAGCAGCTCCATGGAGGGGGTCGCGAGCAATCAGCCCCAGCATTTT; CDR3: CASSSMEGVASNQPQHF
J: TRBJ2-7; D: -; V: TRBV7-2; size: -; DNA: TGTGCCAGCAGCATGCAGAGAGGGAGCTCCTACGAGCAGTACTTC; CDR3: CASSMQRGSSYEQYF
J: TRBJ1-2; D: -; V: TRBV6-5; size: few; DNA: TGTGCCAGCAGTTACTCCGGTCGAGATGGCTACACCTTC; CDR3: CASSYSGRDGYTF
J: TRBJ2-7; D: -; V: TRBV7-8; size: -; DNA: TGTGCCAGCAGCTTATTTCTGGGGGACGGCCCCTACGAGCAGTACTTC; CDR3: CASSLFLGDGPYEQYF
J: TRBJ2-7; D: -; V: TRBV28; size: -; DNA: TGTGCCAGCAGCCGGGATAACCTCCCAGTCTACGAGCAGTACTTC; CDR3: CASSRDNLPVYEQYF
J: TRBJ1-5; D: -; V: TRBV19; size: few; DNA: TGTGCCAGTAAATCCGGGTCGGGGATTCAGCCCCAGCATTTT; CDR3: CASKSGSGIQPQHF
J: TRBJ2-1; D: -; V: TRBV10-3; size: few; DNA: TGTGCCATCAGTGAGTTCAGGGGGGACTACAATGAGCAGTTCTTC; CDR3: CAISEFRGDYNEQFF
J: TRBJ1-4; D: -; V: TRBV19; size: few; DNA: TGTGCCAGTAGACCCCGAGGGGCCGGGGAAAAACTGTTTTTT; CDR3: CASRPRGAGEKLFF
J: TRBJ1-2; D: -; V: TRBV27; size: -; DNA: TGTGCCAGCAGTTTATCGAGGGGGTCGGGTAACTATGGCTACACCTTC; CDR3: CASSLSRGSGNYGYTF
J: TRBJ2-1; D: TRBD1; V: TRBV7-2; size: -; DNA: TGTGCCAGCAGCTCCAAGGGACAGGGGTCCTACAATGAGCAGTTCTTC; CDR3: CASSSKGQGSYNEQFF
J: TRBJ1-2; D: TRBD1; V: TRBV14; size: -; DNA: TGTGCCAGCAGTTCGCCCGGGACAGGCTATTATGGCTACACCTTC; CDR3: CASSSPGTGYYGYTF
J: TRBJ2-3; D: -; V: TRBV10-3; size: -; DNA: TGTGCCATTGGCCTTGCGGGCTTCACAGATACGCAGTATTTT; CDR3: CAIGLAGFTDTQYF
J: TRBJ1-2; D: -; V: TRBV9; size: few; DNA: TGTGCCAGCAGCGTTACTATTCACAGGGCCGGCTACACCTTC; CDR3: CASSVTIHRAGYTF
J: TRBJ2-7; D: TRBD1; V: TRBV6-5; size: few; DNA: TGTGCCAGCAGTTACTCTGGAGGGACAGGGTTCTACGAGCAGTACTTC; CDR3: CASSYSGGTGFYEQYF
J: TRBJ2-3; D: TRBD2; V: TRBV28; size: once; DNA: TGTGCCAGCGATCCCTCGGGACTAGCGGGGGGCGCAGATACGCAGTATTTT; CDR3: CASDPSGLAGGADTQYF
J: TRBJ1-2; D: -; V: TRBV16; size: few; DNA: TGTGCCAGCAGCCCCTCGCTCAGGGTGGAGAACTATGGCTACACCTTC; CDR3: CASSPSLRVENYGYTF
J: TRBJ2-6; D: -; V: TRBV7-2; size: few; DNA: TGTGCCAGCAGCGGAGGGAGTTCTGGGGCCAACGTCCTGACTTTC; CDR3: CASSGGSSGANVLTF